This TCR beta chain was captured in a study of CD4 T cells in relation to SARS-CoV-2 and coronaviruses. Study-wide results and caveats: Each donor contributed either pre-pandemic or post-infection samples, not both.

Unexposed donor CD4+ T cells date from about 2011-2018, before the COVID-19 pandemic. The cells were cultured for about 10 days before CD4+ T cells were isolated. Testing used SARS-CoV-2 S/N and four cold-coronavirus spikes on unexposed-donor CD4+ T cells, cells permitting. On days 3 and 7, cultures got half fresh IL-2 medium. In regard to this clone: Its antigen is not known.

This CDR3 is built from 13 residues. Germline V gene sequence: CDR1 SGHTA, CDR2 FQGNSA. V lost 2 bases and J 3 bases, leaving 6 bases between the germline ends. Sequencing used immunoSEQ multiplex PCR; TCRdb keeps in-frame clones, though not all of them. The sample lists about 21,000 clones; 60% to 80% were seen once. The chain links TRBV7-2 to TRBJ2-3, with D hard to call. The TCR comes from a human donor in good health. Sequences were obtained from CD4+ T cells from PBMCs, cultured in vitro. The CDR3 nucleotides read TGTGCCAGCAGCTTATCTAGAACAGATACGCAGTATTTT. It specifies CASSLSRTDTQYF.